This T cell receptor (beta chain) was found in a study of T-cell memory formation after mild COVID-19. This clonotype was seen ten or more times. CDR3 length: 17 residues. The J segment lost 5 bases and the V segment lost 7 bases, leaving 19 bases of the junction unmatched. Germline-derived CDR1 and CDR2 are SGHVS and FNYEAQ. TCRdb redid the calling of the 5' RACE reads with MiXCR, one entry per CDR3 protein. In the table there are about 250,000 distinct CDR3 sequences, roughly 15% of which are singletons. This sequence originates from a man aged 18 to 29 who had mild COVID-19 (a few samples of this study predate the infection). Cell type and time point are not known. The chain recombines TRBV7-6 with TRBJ2-5; 7 bases map to TRBD1. The sample comprised PBMCs or a T cell subset sorted from them (not recorded which). The CDR3 here is CASNHIRDRGYRETQYF. In DNA, the CDR3 is TGTGCCAGCAACCACATCCGGGACAGAGGATACAGGGAGACCCAGTACTTC. Full variable domain (rest looked up from reference TRBV7-6 and TRBJ2-5): GAGVSQSPRYKVTKRGQDVALRCDPISGHVSLYWYRQALGQGPEFLTYFNYEAQQDKSGLPNDRFSAERPEGSISTLTIQRTEQRDSAMYRCASNHIRDRGYRETQYFGPGTRLLVL.